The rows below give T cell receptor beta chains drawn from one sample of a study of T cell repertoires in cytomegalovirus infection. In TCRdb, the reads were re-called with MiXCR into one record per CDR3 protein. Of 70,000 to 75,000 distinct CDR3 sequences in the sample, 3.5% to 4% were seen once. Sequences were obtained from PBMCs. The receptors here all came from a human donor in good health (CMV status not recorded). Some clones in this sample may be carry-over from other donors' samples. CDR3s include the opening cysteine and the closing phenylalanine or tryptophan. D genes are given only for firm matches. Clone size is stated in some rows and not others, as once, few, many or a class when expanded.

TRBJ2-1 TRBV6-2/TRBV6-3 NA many TGTGCCAGCAGCCCCGGGAGCGGGCTCTCCTACAATGAGCAGTTCTTC CASSPGSGLSYNEQFF
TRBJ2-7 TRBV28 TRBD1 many TGTGCCATTTCCCCAAGGGGACAGGGACCCGAGCAGTACTTC CAISPRGQGPEQYF
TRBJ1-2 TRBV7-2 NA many TGTGCCAGCAGCTTAGAAGTACCTGCATATGGCTACACCTTC CASSLEVPAYGYTF
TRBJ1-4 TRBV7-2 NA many TGTGCCAGCAGCCCGGCCGGGGGGGCGGCTTATGAAAAACTGTTTTTT CASSPAGGAAYEKLFF
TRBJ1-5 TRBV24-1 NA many TGTGCCACCAGTGAGGGACAATATAGCAATCAGCCCCAGCATTTT CATSEGQYSNQPQHF
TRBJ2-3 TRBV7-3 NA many TGTGCCAGCAGCCCGTCCTGGAGGGGTACGCAGTATTTT CASSPSWRGTQYF
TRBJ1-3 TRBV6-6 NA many TGTGCCAGCAGTTACGGGGCCTTCTCTGGAAACACCATATATTTT CASSYGAFSGNTIYF
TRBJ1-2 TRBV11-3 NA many TGTGCCAGCAGCTTACAGGGGATTGACTATGGCTACACCTTC CASSLQGIDYGYTF
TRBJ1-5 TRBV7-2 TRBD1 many TGTGCCAGCAGCTCGAATACAGGGGAGCTCAATCAGCCCCAGCATTTT CASSSNTGELNQPQHF
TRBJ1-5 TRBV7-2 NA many TGTGCCAGCAGCTTAGCGTCCGAACAGCCCCAGCATTTT CASSLASEQPQHF
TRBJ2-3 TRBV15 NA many TGTGCCACCAGCAGAAATAGCGGAATACGCACAGATACGCAGTATTTT CATSRNSGIRTDTQYF
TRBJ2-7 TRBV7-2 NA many TGTGCCAGCAGCTTAGCCGCGCGGGTCCGGGGCGAGCAGTACTTC CASSLAARVRGEQYF
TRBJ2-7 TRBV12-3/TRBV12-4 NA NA TGTGCCAGCAGTCCCACCGGGGCGTACGAGCAGTACTTC CASSPTGAYEQYF